This is a list of T cell receptor beta chains from one sample in a study of early T cells in non-severe SARS-CoV-2 infection. TCRdb re-analysed the 5' RACE reads in MiXCR, keeping a single row per CDR3 protein. The repertoire has about 83,000 distinct CDR3 sequences, 9% to 15% of them found once; the top ten carry more than 6.5%. Sequencing input: whole blood. These receptors were collected from an adult who was a healthcare worker with PCR-confirmed SARS-CoV-2 infection or an uninfected control (not recorded which). CDR3s include the opening cysteine and the closing phenylalanine or tryptophan. The D gene is left open where the match is weak. Rows may omit the clone size; those that give it use once, few, many or a size class.

d_call clone_size j_call v_call cdr3_aa cdr3_nt
NA many TRBJ1-5 TRBV7-2 CASRLLRGDQPQHF TGTGCCAGCAGACTGCTTCGCGGAGATCAGCCCCAGCATTTT
TRBD1 many TRBJ1-2 TRBV6-1 CASSVSTGGHYGYTF TGTGCCAGCAGTGTGTCGACAGGGGGCCACTATGGCTACACCTTC
TRBD2 NA TRBJ2-1 TRBV11-2 CASSLDRAGAVDEQFF TGTGCCAGCAGCTTAGATAGGGCGGGAGCCGTAGATGAGCAGTTCTTC
NA few TRBJ1-1 TRBV5-1 CASSLTRGGTEAFF TGCGCCAGCAGCTTAACCAGGGGAGGCACTGAAGCTTTCTTT
NA many TRBJ2-2 TRBV2 CASRRGVTGELFF TGTGCCAGCAGGAGAGGGGTAACAGGGGAGCTGTTTTTT
NA many TRBJ2-2 TRBV12-3/TRBV12-4 CASTSMGERTGELFF TGTGCCAGCACGTCGATGGGGGAGAGGACCGGGGAGCTGTTTTTT
NA few TRBJ2-1 TRBV4-1 CASSQVGGYNEQFF TGCGCCAGCAGCCAAGTGGGGGGATACAATGAGCAGTTCTTC
NA NA TRBJ2-7 TRBV19 CASSMGSWTLSYEQYF TGTGCCAGTAGTATGGGCTCCTGGACACTCTCCTACGAGCAGTACTTC
TRBD1 NA TRBJ2-7 TRBV20-1 CSALGTEVTELPYEQYF TGCAGTGCCCTCGGGACAGAGGTAACTGAATTACCCTACGAGCAGTACTTC
NA once TRBJ2-2 TRBV7-9 CASSLVGGGELFF TGTGCCAGCAGCTTAGTAGGCGGCGGGGAGCTGTTTTTT
NA many TRBJ1-1 TRBV5-5 CASSLSGERNTEAFF TGTGCCAGCAGCTTGAGCGGGGAACGTAACACTGAAGCTTTCTTT
TRBD2 few TRBJ2-2 TRBV6-2/TRBV6-3 CASSYSSSSGSGELFF TGTGCCAGCAGTTACTCGAGTTCTAGCGGGTCCGGGGAGCTGTTTTTT
TRBD2 many TRBJ2-3 TRBV2 CARGLAGYTDTQYF TGTGCCAGAGGGTTAGCGGGTTACACAGATACGCAGTATTTT
TRBD1 once TRBJ2-7 TRBV12-3/TRBV12-4 CASSTTGTGAYEQYF TGTGCCAGCAGTACAACCGGGACAGGGGCCTACGAGCAGTACTTC
NA many TRBJ2-5 TRBV12-3/TRBV12-4 CASSSDQETQYF TGTGCCAGCAGTTCGGACCAAGAGACCCAGTACTTC
NA few TRBJ2-7 TRBV2 CASSADLSHEQYF TGTGCCAGCAGCGCAGACTTAAGCCACGAGCAGTACTTC
NA few TRBJ2-6 TRBV19 CASSGNAGANVLTF TGTGCCAGTAGTGGCAACGCTGGGGCCAACGTCCTGACTTTC
NA many TRBJ2-3 TRBV6-4 CASSDDGDTDTQYF TGTGCCAGCAGTGACGACGGAGACACAGATACGCAGTATTTT
TRBD2 many TRBJ2-7 TRBV30 CAWSGGLAGAYEQYF TGTGCCTGGAGTGGGGGACTAGCGGGGGCCTACGAGCAGTACTTC
NA few TRBJ2-3 TRBV5-1 CASRVAPSTDTQYF TGCGCCAGCAGAGTAGCCCCTAGCACAGATACGCAGTATTTT
TRBD2 many TRBJ2-1 TRBV5-1 CASSGDPGLAGNEQFF TGCGCCAGCAGCGGTGATCCGGGACTAGCGGGGAATGAGCAGTTCTTC
TRBD1 NA TRBJ1-2 TRBV3-1 CASRPGDRGDGYTF TGTGCCAGCAGGCCGGGGGACAGGGGAGATGGCTACACCTTC
NA few TRBJ2-2 TRBV5-6 CASSRRTAKNTGELFF TGTGCCAGCAGCCGCCGTACAGCAAAGAACACCGGGGAGCTGTTTTTT
NA few TRBJ2-4 TRBV5-1 CASSSHPPAVPIAKNIQYF TGCGCCAGCAGCTCTCACCCACCGGCAGTTCCCATAGCCAAAAACATTCAGTACTTC
TRBD1 few TRBJ2-5 TRBV19 CASSIPTGGQETQYF TGTGCCAGTAGTATCCCGACAGGGGGACAAGAGACCCAGTACTTC
TRBD1 NA TRBJ2-3 TRBV20-1 CSAGGGTGYTDTQYF TGCAGTGCTGGGGGGGGGACAGGGTACACAGATACGCAGTATTTT
NA NA TRBJ1-1 TRBV7-9 CASSVDRQNTEAFF TGTGCCAGCTCGGTGGACAGACAGAACACTGAAGCTTTCTTT
TRBD2 NA TRBJ2-1 TRBV7-2 CASSFSSLGTSGLGVRLIEQFF TGTGCCAGCAGCTTTTCTAGTCTAGGGACTAGCGGGTTGGGCGTCCGGTTAATTGAGCAGTTCTTC
TRBD1 few TRBJ1-5 TRBV5-6 CASSRMTGIGNQPQHF TGTGCCAGCAGCCGTATGACAGGGATCGGCAATCAGCCCCAGCATTTT
NA NA TRBJ2-2 TRBV12-3/TRBV12-4 CASSFDWGNTGELFF TGTGCCAGCAGTTTTGACTGGGGCAACACCGGGGAGCTGTTTTTT
TRBD1 NA TRBJ1-1 TRBV4-3 CASSQDRAGGSGNTEAFF TGCGCCAGCAGCCAAGATCGGGCAGGGGGTTCTGGGAACACTGAAGCTTTCTTT
NA few TRBJ2-5 TRBV6-1 CASSAAYRVRETQYF TGTGCCAGCAGTGCGGCCTATAGGGTTAGAGAGACCCAGTACTTC
TRBD2 many TRBJ2-1 TRBV7-9 CASSPETSGRSEQFF TGTGCCAGCAGCCCAGAGACTAGCGGGAGGAGTGAGCAGTTCTTC
TRBD2 medium-sized TRBJ2-2 TRBV3-1 CASSQSDKTTSVVLSNTGELFF TGTGCCAGCAGCCAAAGCGATAAAACGACTAGCGTTGTGCTTTCGAACACCGGGGAGCTGTTTTTT
NA many TRBJ1-1 TRBV29-1 CSAWRGLNTEAFF TGCAGCGCGTGGAGGGGATTGAACACTGAAGCTTTCTTT
NA NA TRBJ2-3 TRBV19 CASIGAGPSTDTQYF TGTGCCAGTATCGGGGCAGGACCTAGCACAGATACGCAGTATTTT
NA many TRBJ1-2 TRBV4-2 CASSQDGLGIIYGYTF TGTGCCAGCAGCCAAGATGGGCTTGGGATTATATATGGCTACACCTTC
TRBD2 few TRBJ2-2 TRBV10-3 CAISELREGNTGELFF TGTGCCATCAGTGAGTTACGGGAGGGGAACACCGGGGAGCTGTTTTTT
NA many TRBJ2-7 TRBV29-1 CSVEESQGYEQYF TGCAGCGTTGAAGAGTCCCAGGGCTACGAGCAGTACTTC
NA NA TRBJ2-1 TRBV20-1 CSASLGGLRPNEQFF TGCAGTGCTTCCCTCGGGGGGCTTAGACCTAATGAGCAGTTCTTC
TRBD2 NA TRBJ2-3 TRBV7-9 CASSRRLTSGFSTDTQYF TGTGCCAGCAGCCGACGCTTAACTAGCGGCTTTAGCACAGATACGCAGTATTTT
TRBD1 few TRBJ1-1 TRBV29-1 CSVVTGDTEAFF TGCAGCGTTGTGACAGGGGACACTGAAGCTTTCTTT
NA few TRBJ1-1 TRBV5-4 CASSPLLGGYTEAFF TGTGCCAGCAGCCCGCTTTTGGGGGGCTACACTGAAGCTTTCTTT
TRBD1 many TRBJ1-1 TRBV5-6 CASSSTGGRTEAFF TGTGCCAGCAGCTCTACAGGGGGCCGGACTGAAGCTTTCTTT
NA many TRBJ2-5 TRBV7-2 CASSRRRDQETQYF TGTGCCAGCAGCCGAAGGAGGGACCAAGAGACCCAGTACTTC
NA NA TRBJ1-4 TRBV3-1 CASSRGTREKLFF TGTGCCAGCAGTCGTGGGACGCGCGAAAAACTGTTTTTT
NA few TRBJ1-1 TRBV20-1 CSARDPSGMNTEAFF TGCAGTGCTAGAGATCCGAGCGGCATGAACACTGAAGCTTTCTTT
NA NA TRBJ2-5 TRBV11-2 CASSLDAETQYF TGTGCCAGCAGCTTAGATGCAGAGACCCAGTACTTC
NA few TRBJ2-7 TRBV10-3 CAISEFVESYEQYF TGTGCCATCAGTGAGTTTGTGGAGTCCTACGAGCAGTACTTC
NA many TRBJ1-3 TRBV12-3/TRBV12-4 CASLLGSGNTIYF TGTGCCAGCCTTTTAGGCTCTGGAAACACCATATATTTT
TRBD2 NA TRBJ2-3 TRBV9 CASSVFSGSDEDTQYF TGTGCCAGCAGCGTTTTTAGCGGGAGTGACGAAGATACGCAGTATTTT